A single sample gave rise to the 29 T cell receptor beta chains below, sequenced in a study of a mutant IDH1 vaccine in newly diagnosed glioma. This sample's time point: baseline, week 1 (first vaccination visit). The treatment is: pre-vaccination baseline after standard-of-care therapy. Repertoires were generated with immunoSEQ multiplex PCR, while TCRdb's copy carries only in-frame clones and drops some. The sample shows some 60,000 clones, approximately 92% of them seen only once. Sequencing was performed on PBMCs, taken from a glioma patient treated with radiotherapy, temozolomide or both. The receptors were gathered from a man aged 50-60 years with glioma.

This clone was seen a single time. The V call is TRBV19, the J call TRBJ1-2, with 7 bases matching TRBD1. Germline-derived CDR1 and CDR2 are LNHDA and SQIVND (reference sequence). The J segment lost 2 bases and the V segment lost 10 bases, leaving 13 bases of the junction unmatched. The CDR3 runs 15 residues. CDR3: CATNDPGQANYGYTF. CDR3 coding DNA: TGTGCCACCAACGACCCCGGACAGGCGAACTATGGCTACACCTTC.

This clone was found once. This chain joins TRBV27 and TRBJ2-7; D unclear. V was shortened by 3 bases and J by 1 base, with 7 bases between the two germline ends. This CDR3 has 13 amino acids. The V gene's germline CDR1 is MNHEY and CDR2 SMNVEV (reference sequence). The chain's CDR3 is CASSFGESYEQYF. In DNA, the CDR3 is TGTGCCAGCAGTTTTGGGGAATCCTACGAGCAGTACTTC.

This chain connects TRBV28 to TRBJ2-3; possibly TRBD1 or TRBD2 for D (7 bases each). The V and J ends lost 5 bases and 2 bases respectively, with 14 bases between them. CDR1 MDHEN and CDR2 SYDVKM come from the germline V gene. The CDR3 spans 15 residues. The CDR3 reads CASSRRGGFTDTQYF. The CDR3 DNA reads TGTGCCAGCAGTCGCAGGGGGGGATTCACAGATACGCAGTATTTT.

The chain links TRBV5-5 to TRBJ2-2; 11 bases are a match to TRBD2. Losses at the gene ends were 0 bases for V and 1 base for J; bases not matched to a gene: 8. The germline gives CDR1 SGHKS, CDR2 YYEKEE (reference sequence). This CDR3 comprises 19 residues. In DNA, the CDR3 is TGTGCCAGCAGCTTGGTTAGCGGGGGGGCCGGGAAGAACACCGGGGAGCTGTTTTTT. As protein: CASSLVSGGAGKNTGELFF.

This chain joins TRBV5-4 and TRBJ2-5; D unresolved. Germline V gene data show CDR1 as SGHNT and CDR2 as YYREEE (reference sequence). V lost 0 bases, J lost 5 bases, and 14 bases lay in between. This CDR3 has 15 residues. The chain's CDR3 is CASSLETTPRETQYF. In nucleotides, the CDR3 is TGTGCCAGCAGCTTGGAAACTACTCCCCGGGAGACCCAGTACTTC.

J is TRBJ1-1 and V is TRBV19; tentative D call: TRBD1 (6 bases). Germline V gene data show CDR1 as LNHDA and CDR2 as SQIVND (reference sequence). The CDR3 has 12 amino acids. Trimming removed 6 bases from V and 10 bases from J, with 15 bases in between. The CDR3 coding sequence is TGTGCCAGTAGGGGGACACTCGCGGTAGCTTTCTTT. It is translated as CASRGTLAVAFF.

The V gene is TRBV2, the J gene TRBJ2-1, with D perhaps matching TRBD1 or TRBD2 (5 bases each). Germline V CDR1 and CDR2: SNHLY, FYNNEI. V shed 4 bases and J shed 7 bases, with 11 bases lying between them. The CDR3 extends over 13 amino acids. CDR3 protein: CASSVRGSNEQFF. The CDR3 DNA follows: TGTGCCAGCAGTGTGAGGGGATCAAATGAGCAGTTCTTC.

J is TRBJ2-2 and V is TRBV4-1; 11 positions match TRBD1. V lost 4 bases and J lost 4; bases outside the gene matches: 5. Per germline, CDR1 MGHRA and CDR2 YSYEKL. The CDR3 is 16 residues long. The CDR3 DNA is TGCGCCAGCAGCCCCGGACAGGGGGCGAGCACCGGGGAGCTGTTTTTT. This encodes CASSPGQGASTGELFF.

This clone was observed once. CDR3: CASSLGSIAVNTGELFF. Here the CDR3 DNA reads TGTGCCAGCAGCTTAGGGTCAATAGCGGTGAACACCGGGGAGCTGTTTTTT. V usage is TRBV7-8 and J usage is TRBJ2-2; a weak D match, TRBD2 (6 bases). The V gene's germline CDR1 is SGHVS and CDR2 FQNEAQ. The CDR3 has 17 residues. V was clipped by 1 base and J by 1 base, with 13 bases between them.

The CDR3 DNA is TGTGCCAGCGCCCTACGATCCTACAATGAGCAGTTCTTC. This gives the protein CASALRSYNEQFF. The genes are TRBV6-5 and TRBJ2-1; the D is unclear. The germline gives CDR1 MNHEY, CDR2 SVGAGI. The CDR3 runs to 13 residues. Trimming took 8 bases from V and 1 from J, leaving 9 bases between them.

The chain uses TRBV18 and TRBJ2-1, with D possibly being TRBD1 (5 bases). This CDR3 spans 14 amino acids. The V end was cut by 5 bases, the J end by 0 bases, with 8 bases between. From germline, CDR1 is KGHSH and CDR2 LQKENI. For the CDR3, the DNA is TGTGCCAGCTCAGGACAAAGCTCCTACAATGAGCAGTTCTTC. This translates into CASSGQSSYNEQFF.

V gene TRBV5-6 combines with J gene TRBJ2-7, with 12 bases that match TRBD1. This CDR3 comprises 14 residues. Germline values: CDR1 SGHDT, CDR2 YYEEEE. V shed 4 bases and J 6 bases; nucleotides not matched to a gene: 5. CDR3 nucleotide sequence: TGTGCCAGCAGCAACCGGGACAGGGGGCCCGAGCAGTACTTC. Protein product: CASSNRDRGPEQYF.

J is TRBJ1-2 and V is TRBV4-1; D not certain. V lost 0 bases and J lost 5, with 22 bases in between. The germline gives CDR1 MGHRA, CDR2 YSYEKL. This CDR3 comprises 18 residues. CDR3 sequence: CASSQEQPNSDGWYGYTF. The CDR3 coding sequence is TGCGCCAGCAGCCAAGAGCAGCCAAATTCGGACGGGTGGTATGGCTACACCTTC.

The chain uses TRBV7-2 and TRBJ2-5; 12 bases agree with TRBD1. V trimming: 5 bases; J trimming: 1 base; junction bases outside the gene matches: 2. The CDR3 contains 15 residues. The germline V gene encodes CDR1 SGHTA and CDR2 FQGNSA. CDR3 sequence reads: CASSLGQGAQETQYF. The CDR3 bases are TGTGCCAGCAGCCTGGGACAGGGGGCCCAAGAGACCCAGTACTTC.

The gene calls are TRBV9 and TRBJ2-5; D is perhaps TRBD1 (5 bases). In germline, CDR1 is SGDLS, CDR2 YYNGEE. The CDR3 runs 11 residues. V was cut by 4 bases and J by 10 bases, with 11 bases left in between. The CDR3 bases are TGTGCCAGCAGCAACACAGGTGACCAGTACTTC. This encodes CASSNTGDQYF.

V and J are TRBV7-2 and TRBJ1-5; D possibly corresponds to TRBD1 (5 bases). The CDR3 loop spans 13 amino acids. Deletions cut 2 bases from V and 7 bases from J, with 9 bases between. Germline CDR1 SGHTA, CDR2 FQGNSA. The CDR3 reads CASSLLGDQPQHF. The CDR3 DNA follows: TGTGCCAGCAGCTTACTCGGGGACCAGCCCCAGCATTTT.

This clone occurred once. In DNA, the CDR3 is TGTGCCAGCAGCTTTCTACGACAGGGAGAGCAGTACTTC. Its protein product is CASSFLRQGEQYF. The J gene is TRBJ2-7, the V gene TRBV13; 7 nucleotides agree with TRBD1. The CDR3 spans 13 residues. CDR1 and CDR2 from the germline V gene are PRHDT and FYEKMQ (reference sequence). Losses at the gene ends were 3 bases for V and 7 bases for J; bases not matched to a gene: 6.

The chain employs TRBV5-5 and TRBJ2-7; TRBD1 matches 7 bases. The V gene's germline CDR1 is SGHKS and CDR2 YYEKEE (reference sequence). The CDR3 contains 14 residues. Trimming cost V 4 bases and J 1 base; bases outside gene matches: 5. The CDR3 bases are TGTGCCAGCAGCGGGACAGTAACTTCCTACGAGCAGTACTTC. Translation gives CASSGTVTSYEQYF.

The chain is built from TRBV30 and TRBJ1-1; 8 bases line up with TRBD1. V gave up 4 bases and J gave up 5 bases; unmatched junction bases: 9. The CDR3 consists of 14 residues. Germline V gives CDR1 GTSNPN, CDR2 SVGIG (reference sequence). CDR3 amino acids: CAWTQDRVGTEAFF. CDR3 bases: TGTGCCTGGACCCAGGACAGGGTGGGGACTGAAGCTTTCTTT.

CDR3 sequence (DNA): TGTGCCAGCAGCTCTGGACTAGCGGGAGGAACCGAGCAGTACTTC. It specifies CASSSGLAGGTEQYF. The rearrangement links TRBV13 to TRBJ2-7; 14 bases align to TRBD2. The CDR3 runs to 15 residues. The germline V gene encodes CDR1 PRHDT and CDR2 FYEKMQ (reference sequence). Trimming took 4 bases from V and 6 from J; bases not matched to a gene: 5.

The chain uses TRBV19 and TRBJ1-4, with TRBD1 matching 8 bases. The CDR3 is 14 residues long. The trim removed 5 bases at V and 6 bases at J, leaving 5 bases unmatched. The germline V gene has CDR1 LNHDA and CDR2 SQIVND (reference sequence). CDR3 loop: CASSVGQADEKLFF. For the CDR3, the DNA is TGTGCCAGTAGTGTGGGACAGGCGGATGAAAAACTGTTTTTT. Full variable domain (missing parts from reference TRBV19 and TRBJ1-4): DGGITQSPKYLFRKEGQNVTLSCEQNLNHDAMYWYRQDPGQGLRLIYYSQIVNDFQKGDIAEGYSVSREKKESFPLTVTSAQKNPTAFYLCASSVGQADEKLFFGSGTQLSVL.

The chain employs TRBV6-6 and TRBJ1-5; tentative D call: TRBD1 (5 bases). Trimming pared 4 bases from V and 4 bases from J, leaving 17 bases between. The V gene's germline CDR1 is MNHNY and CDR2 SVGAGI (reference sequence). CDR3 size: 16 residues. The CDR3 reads CASSFGGGAGNQPQHF. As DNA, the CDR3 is TGTGCCAGCAGTTTCGGGGGGGGAGCGGGGAATCAGCCCCAGCATTTT.

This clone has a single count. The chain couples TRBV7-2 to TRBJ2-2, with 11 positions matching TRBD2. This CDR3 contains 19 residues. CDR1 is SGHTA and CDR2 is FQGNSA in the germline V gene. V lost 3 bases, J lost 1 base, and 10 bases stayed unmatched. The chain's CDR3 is CASSFRLAGGPGNTGELFF. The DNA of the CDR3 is TGTGCCAGCAGCTTCAGGCTAGCGGGGGGCCCGGGGAACACCGGGGAGCTGTTTTTT.

CDR3 coding DNA: TGTGCCAGCAGTGTCGACAGGGGAGGAGAAGCTTTCTTT. Residues: CASSVDRGGEAFF. This chain connects TRBV2 to TRBJ1-1, with 8 nucleotides matching TRBD1. This CDR3 is 13 amino acids long. The ends lost 4 bases at V and 8 bases at J; junction bases unmatched: 6. Germline CDR1 reads SNHLY; CDR2 reads FYNNEI.

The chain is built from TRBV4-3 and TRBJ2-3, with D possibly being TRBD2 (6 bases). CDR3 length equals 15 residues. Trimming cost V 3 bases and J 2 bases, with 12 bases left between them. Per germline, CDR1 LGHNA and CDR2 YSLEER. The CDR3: CASSQSGGTTDTQYF. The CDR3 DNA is TGCGCCAGCAGCCAGTCCGGGGGAACCACAGATACGCAGTATTTT.

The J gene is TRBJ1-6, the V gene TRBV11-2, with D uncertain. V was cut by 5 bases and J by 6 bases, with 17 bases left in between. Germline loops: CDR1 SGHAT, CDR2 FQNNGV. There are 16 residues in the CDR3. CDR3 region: CASSPLGSTSNSPLHF. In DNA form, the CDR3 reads TGTGCCAGCAGCCCCTTAGGTTCGACGAGTAATTCACCCCTCCACTTT.

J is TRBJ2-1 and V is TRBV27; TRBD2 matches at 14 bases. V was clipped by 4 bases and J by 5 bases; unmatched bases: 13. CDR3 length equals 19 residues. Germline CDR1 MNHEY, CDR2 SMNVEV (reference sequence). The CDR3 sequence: CASSSAYKRLAGGDNEQFF. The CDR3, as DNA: TGTGCCAGCAGTTCAGCCTATAAGAGACTAGCGGGGGGGGACAATGAGCAGTTCTTC.

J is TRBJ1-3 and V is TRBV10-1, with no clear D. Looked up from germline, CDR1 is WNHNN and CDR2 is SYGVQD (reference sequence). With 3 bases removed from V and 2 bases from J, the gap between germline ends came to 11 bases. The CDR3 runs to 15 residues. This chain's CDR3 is CASSDSAGAGNTIYF. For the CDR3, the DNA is TGCGCCAGCAGTGATTCAGCGGGAGCTGGAAACACCATATATTTT.

The CDR3 reads CSVGQGGFTEAFF. The CDR3 DNA is TGCAGCGTCGGCCAGGGGGGGTTCACTGAAGCTTTCTTT. V gene TRBV29-1 combines with J gene TRBJ1-1; 7 bases align to TRBD1. CDR1 is SQVTM, CDR2 ANQGSEA, per germline. The CDR3 contains 13 residues. V dropped 6 bases and J dropped 4; count of bases not matched to a gene: 8. The variable domain in full, with the rest retrieved from reference TRBV29-1 and TRBJ1-1, is SAVISQKPSRDICQRGTSLTIQCQVDSQVTMMFWYRQQPGQSLTLIATANQGSEATYESGFVIDKFPISRPNLTFSTLTVSNMSPEDSSIYLCSVGQGGFTEAFFGQGTRLTVV.